Following are 27 T cell receptor beta chains from one sample sequenced in a study of TIL therapy for anti-PD-1-resistant metastatic lung cancer. Time point denoted: pre-treatment sample, taken before nivolumab and TIL therapy. Pleural nodules or supraclavicular lymph nodes made up most of the excised metastases sampled. Sequencing used immunoSEQ v3. Generated by immunoSEQ multiplex PCR, the TCRdb table keeps only in-frame clones and is missing some. The data contain under 6,500 clones, roughly 64% of them singletons. Material: tumor tissue, obtained at baseline. These receptors all stem from a person between 25 and 80 years old with non-small cell lung cancer.

On this clone: A much bigger clone sits one base away, suggesting this may be a read error. V and J are TRBV7-2 and TRBJ1-6; D is unclear. Trimming removed 7 bases from V and 15 bases from J, with 25 bases in between. Germline CDR1 SGHTA, CDR2 FQGNSA. The CDR3 spans 15 residues. The CDR3 region has the DNA TGTGCCAGCACTCCTTCCCCCGCCTTATCTCTTCTCCTCCACTTT. Translating it yields CASTPSPALSLLLHF.

The gene calls are TRBV2 and TRBJ2-6; D is unclear. Germline V lookup: CDR1 SNHLY, CDR2 FYNNEI. Trimming removed 4 bases at V and 4 bases at J, with 11 bases between. The CDR3 sequence is 15 residues long. The CDR3: CASSGPGTGANVLTF. For the CDR3, the DNA is TGTGCCAGCAGTGGGCCGGGTACGGGGGCCAACGTCCTGACTTTC.

The chain carries TRBV4-2 and TRBJ2-5, with unresolved D. Germline CDR1 reads LGHNA; CDR2 reads YNFKEQ. Trimming stripped 0 bases from V and 4 bases from J, with 12 bases between. The CDR3 spans 15 residues. The CDR3 bases are TGTGCCAGCAGCCAAGATTGGCAGCGACGAGAGACCCAGTACTTC. It specifies CASSQDWQRRETQYF.

The chain uses TRBV7-9 and TRBJ1-2; possible D gene TRBD1, 5 bases. Looked up from germline, CDR1 is SEHNR and CDR2 is FQNEAQ (reference sequence). V gave up 5 bases and J gave up 6 bases, with 16 bases separating them. CDR3 length equals 14 residues. The CDR3, as DNA: TGTGCCAGCAGCCCCCCAGGGAGGAGCCATGGCTACACCTTC. Translation: CASSPPGRSHGYTF.

By sample share, this clone is medium-sized. The chain recombines TRBV10-2 with TRBJ2-2, with 7 bases fitting TRBD1. V lost 8 bases to trimming and J lost 1 base; unmatched junction nucleotides: 4. The V gene's germline CDR1 is WSHSY and CDR2 SAAADI. CDR3 length: 14 residues. CDR3 in DNA: TGCGCCAGCTGCCGGGACAGGAACACCGGGGAGCTGTTTTTT. It specifies CASCRDRNTGELFF.

The V gene is TRBV4-3, the J gene TRBJ2-2; unclear D gene. Germline lookup yields CDR1 LGHNA and CDR2 YSLEER. The CDR3 is 14 residues long. With 2 bases removed from V and 0 bases from J, the gap between germline ends came to 4 bases. In DNA, the CDR3 is TGCGCCAGCAGCCAAAGCACGAACACCGGGGAGCTGTTTTTT. Its protein is CASSQSTNTGELFF.

The chain is built from TRBV5-6 and TRBJ2-5, with D possibly TRBD1 on 6 matching bases. Germline CDR1 is SGHDT and CDR2 is YYEEEE. The CDR3 is 14 residues long. Trimming shortened V by 0 bases and J by 5 bases, and 11 bases separated the two germline ends. Written as DNA, the CDR3 is TGTGCCAGCAGCTTGGAAGGGGGTTCGGAGACCCAGTACTTC. Amino acids: CASSLEGGSETQYF.

DNA for the CDR3: TGTGCCAGCACCCCTCAGGCCCACCGGGAGCTGTTTTTT. Translating it yields CASTPQAHRELFF. This sequence joins TRBV27 and TRBJ2-2; D gene ambiguous. V lost 7 bases and J lost 9, with 15 bases in between. Germline V gives CDR1 MNHEY, CDR2 SMNVEV (reference sequence). There are 13 residues in the CDR3.

The chain employs TRBV20-1 and TRBJ2-1; unclear D gene. Trimming took 3 bases from V and 2 from J, leaving 11 bases between them. The CDR3 extends over 14 amino acids. Germline assignment: CDR1 DFQATT and CDR2 SNEGSKA (reference sequence). CDR3 residues: CSASKRLTYNEQFF. For the CDR3, the DNA is TGCAGTGCTAGTAAGCGCCTCACCTACAATGAGCAGTTCTTC.

J is TRBJ2-7 and V is TRBV7-9; a weak D match, TRBD2 (6 bases). Trimming left V 2 bases short and J 6 bases short, with 14 bases between. From germline, CDR1 is SEHNR and CDR2 FQNEAQ (reference sequence). The CDR3 contains 14 residues. The CDR3 loop is CASSLSGGTGEQYF. The DNA for the CDR3 is TGTGCCAGCAGCTTAAGTGGGGGGACCGGCGAGCAGTACTTC.

This clone is large in the sample. V and J are TRBV9 and TRBJ2-3; D is unresolved. V was trimmed by 1 base and J by 2 bases, leaving 2 bases between them. Per germline, CDR1 SGDLS and CDR2 YYNGEE. The CDR3 sequence is 12 residues long. The CDR3 bases are TGTGCCAGCAGCGTACCCACAGATACGCAGTATTTT. This gives the protein CASSVPTDTQYF. Filled out from reference TRBV9 and TRBJ2-3, the complete variable domain reads DSGVTQTPKHLITATGQRVTLRCSPRSGDLSVYWYQQSLDQGLQFLIQYYNGEERAKGNILERFSAQQFPDLHSELNLSSLELGDSALYFCASSVPTDTQYFGPGTRLTVL.

This clone ranks as large (0.1 to 1%). The chain uses TRBV30 and TRBJ2-7, with 7 nucleotides matching TRBD1. The germline V gene encodes CDR1 GTSNPN and CDR2 SVGIG (reference sequence). The ends lost 3 bases at V and 5 bases at J; junction bases unmatched: 10. This CDR3 is built from 14 residues. CDR3 in amino acids: CAWSLMTGPNEQYF. CDR3 in DNA: TGTGCCTGGAGCCTTATGACAGGGCCGAACGAGCAGTACTTC. The variable domain in full, with the rest retrieved from reference TRBV30 and TRBJ2-7, is SQTIHQWPATLVQPVGSPLSLECTVEGTSNPNLYWYRQAAGRGLQLLFYSVGIGQISSEVPQNLSASRPQDRQFILSSKKLLLSDSGFYLCAWSLMTGPNEQYFGPGTRLTVT.

The genes are TRBV2 and TRBJ2-1; 11 bases are shared with TRBD1. Germline lookup yields CDR1 SNHLY and CDR2 FYNNEI. The junction had 6 bases not matched to a gene; V was cut back by 8 bases and J by 9 bases. This CDR3 spans 13 amino acids. The CDR3 DNA reads TGTGCCAGCCAGAGGACAGGGGGCGGTGAGCAGTTCTTC. Translated, it gives CASQRTGGGEQFF.

The chain has TRBV19 and TRBJ2-1; no reliable D call. Per the germline V gene, CDR1 is LNHDA and CDR2 is SQIVND (reference sequence). The V end lost 3 bases, the J end lost 7 bases, and 4 bases lay between the germline ends. The CDR3 has 11 amino acids. The CDR3 DNA follows: TGTGCCAGTAGTATGGTGAATGAGCAGTTCTTC. Encoded protein: CASSMVNEQFF. Full variable domain (missing parts from reference TRBV19 and TRBJ2-1): DGGITQSPKYLFRKEGQNVTLSCEQNLNHDAMYWYRQDPGQGLRLIYYSQIVNDFQKGDIAEGYSVSREKKESFPLTVTSAQKNPTAFYLCASSMVNEQFFGPGTRLTVL.

This chain connects TRBV2 to TRBJ1-1; D gene uncertain. The CDR3 sequence is 13 residues long. Germline CDR1 SNHLY, CDR2 FYNNEI. V lost 8 bases and J lost 1, with 11 bases in between. The CDR3 DNA sequence: TGTGCCAGCCTATATAGGCCGAACACTGAAGCTTTCTTT. This encodes CASLYRPNTEAFF.

This clone was observed a few times. This sequence joins TRBV20-1 and TRBJ2-7; possible D gene TRBD2, 6 bases. From germline, CDR1 is DFQATT and CDR2 SNEGSKA (reference sequence). The CDR3 loop spans 11 amino acids. The CDR3 DNA reads TGCGCTGGAGGGAGAGCCGACGAGCAGTACTTC. This sequence encodes CAGGRADEQYF.

This clone showed up just once. CDR3 sequence (DNA): TGTGCCAGCAGCTTGTCGGGAAGCTCCTACAATGAGCAGTTCTTC. Its translation is CASSLSGSSYNEQFF. V usage is TRBV5-6 and J usage is TRBJ2-1; TRBD2 is a possible D gene (5 bases). V was pared by 1 base and J by 0 bases, with 8 bases between. This CDR3 spans 15 amino acids. Germline loops: CDR1 SGHDT, CDR2 YYEEEE.

V usage is TRBV5-6 and J usage is TRBJ2-5, with 9 bases lining up with TRBD2. Germline V gene sequence: CDR1 SGHDT, CDR2 YYEEEE. V was clipped by 7 bases and J by 4 bases; unmatched bases: 11. The CDR3 extends over 15 amino acids. For the CDR3, the DNA is TGTGCCAGCGTCGCGGTAGCGGGGGCCGGAGAGACCCAGTACTTC. Protein product: CASVAVAGAGETQYF.

By sample fraction, this clone is medium-sized (0.01 to 0.1%). J is TRBJ1-2 and V is TRBV27, with TRBD1 matching 7 bases. The germline CDR1 and CDR2 sequences are MNHEY and SMNVEV (reference sequence). Trimming cost V 5 bases and J 4 bases; bases outside gene matches: 7. The CDR3 loop spans 14 amino acids. The CDR3 nucleotides read TGTGCCAGCAGTCCAGCGGGACAGAGCTATGGCTACACCTTC. This gives the protein CASSPAGQSYGYTF.

The genes are TRBV6-2 or TRBV6-3 and TRBJ2-6, with D possibly being TRBD1 (6 bases). CDR1 is MNHEY and CDR2 is SVGEGT in the germline V gene. V lost 2 bases and J lost 1, with 18 bases in between. This CDR3 region has 19 residues. CDR3 DNA sequence: TGTGCCAGCAGTTACCCCGGAGCAGGGGTTCATTCTGGGGCCAACGTCCTGACTTTC. Its translation: CASSYPGAGVHSGANVLTF.

The chain employs TRBV7-2 and TRBJ2-7; no reliable D call. With 3 bases removed from V and 2 bases from J, the gap between germline ends came to 8 bases. Germline loops: CDR1 SGHTA, CDR2 FQGNSA. This CDR3 is 13 amino acids long. CDR3 residues: CASSFSPAYEQYF. The CDR3 DNA reads TGTGCCAGCAGCTTCTCGCCCGCCTACGAGCAGTACTTC.

The chain links TRBV10-3 to TRBJ2-2, with unresolved D. Between the trimmed V and J ends, which lost 0 bases and 5 bases, there was a span of 4 bases. This CDR3 contains 13 residues. Germline V gene data show CDR1 as ENHRY and CDR2 as SYGVKD. The CDR3 here is CAISESGTGELFF. The CDR3 nucleotides are TGTGCCATCAGTGAGTCGGGGACCGGGGAGCTGTTTTTT.

The chain carries TRBV11-2 and TRBJ2-7; 10 bases are a match to TRBD1. The germline V gene has CDR1 SGHAT and CDR2 FQNNGV. The CDR3 has 13 residues. V dropped 5 bases and J dropped 5; count of bases not matched to a gene: 3. In DNA, the CDR3 is TGTGCCAGCAGCCCCGGGACAGGGGACGAGCAGTACTTC. This codes for CASSPGTGDEQYF.

V and J are TRBV9 and TRBJ1-1; D ambiguous. V was clipped by 2 bases and J by 0 bases, with 5 bases between them. The CDR3 runs to 13 residues. Germline values: CDR1 SGDLS, CDR2 YYNGEE. The CDR3 region has the DNA TGTGCCAGCAGCGTTTCAGTGAACACTGAAGCTTTCTTT. It codes for CASSVSVNTEAFF.

CDR3 DNA sequence: TGTGCCAGCAGCAAACTAGCGAACACAGATACGCAGTATTTT. Translation: CASSKLANTDTQYF. The chain combines TRBV7-9 with TRBJ2-3; TRBD2 agrees at 7 bases. V was pared by 5 bases and J by 2 bases, with 4 bases of the junction left unmatched. The CDR3 totals 14 residues. Per germline, CDR1 SEHNR and CDR2 FQNEAQ (reference sequence). Based on the CDR3 plus reference TRBV7-9 and TRBJ2-3, the full variable domain is DTGVSQNPRHKITKRGQNVTFRCDPISEHNRLYWYRQTLGQGPEFLTYFQNEAQLEKSRLLSDRFSAERPKGSFSTLEIQRTEQGDSAMYLCASSKLANTDTQYFGPGTRLTVL.

V and J are TRBV18 and TRBJ2-5, with D hard to call. The V and J ends lost 6 bases and 5 bases respectively, with 16 bases between them. The CDR3 runs 14 residues. Germline loops: CDR1 KGHSH, CDR2 LQKENI. The CDR3, as DNA: TGTGCCAGCTCTCCGGACCTAGGAGTGGAGACCCAGTACTTC. This translates into CASSPDLGVETQYF.

A few counts support this clone. The V and J genes are TRBV6-5 and TRBJ1-6; TRBD1 aligns across 11 bases. In germline, CDR1 is MNHEY, CDR2 SVGAGI. This CDR3 contains 15 residues. The trim removed 6 bases at V and 11 bases at J, leaving 9 bases unmatched. The DNA for the CDR3 is TGTGCCAGCAGCCGTGGGGGGACAGGGGGTCCACCCCTCCACTTT. This gives the protein CASSRGGTGGPPLHF.